This TCR beta chain was found in a study of tissue T cells after allogeneic stem cell transplantation. Notes on the study in general: Only a limited share of tissue TCRs appeared in blood or spleen.

The repertoire was sequenced with immunoSEQ multiplex PCR; TCRdb's copy has only in-frame clones and lacks some. The sample lists over a thousand clones; approximately 70% were seen once. The CDR3 has 14 amino acids. In germline, CDR1 is MGHRA, CDR2 YSYEKL. The J segment lost 4 bases and the V segment lost 4 bases, leaving 3 bases of the junction unmatched. In the case of this clone: Its antigen is not known.

The sequence was collected from a male patient older than 55 with steroid-refractory graft-versus-host disease after an allogeneic stem cell transplant. Some T cells may have originated in the graft donor. The rearrangement links TRBV4-1 to TRBJ2-2, with TRBD1 matching 7 bases. The sequencing used skin, collected at autopsy. CDR3: CASSRDRATGELFF. As DNA, the CDR3 is TGCGCCAGCAGCCGAGACAGGGCCACCGGGGAGCTGTTTTTT.